This T cell receptor beta chain derives from a study of blood T cell repertoires in COVID-19. The wider study: Researchers got acute and convalescent COVID-19 samples from the United States, Italy and Spain. PBMCs, B-cell-depleted T cells, or T cells provided the cDNA or gDNA that made up the material.

Libraries were prepared by immunoSEQ multiplex PCR; TCRdb keeps only in-frame clonotypes and omits some of them. The sample consists of about 110,000 clones, under 85% of them appearing once. This clone was detected once. Trimming removed 6 bases from V and 1 base from J; junction bases left unmatched: 6. The germline gives CDR1 SNHLY, CDR2 FYNNEI. The CDR3 is 15 amino acids. The sample consisted of peripheral blood. The sequence came from a woman aged 60-70 years with acute or convalescent COVID-19. V gene TRBV2 combines with J gene TRBJ2-7; 10 nucleotides agree with TRBD1. CDR3 bases: TGTGCCAGCAGGGTTCCGGGACAGGGGTCCTACGAGCAGTACTTC. Translation gives CASRVPGQGSYEQYF.